These 18 T cell receptor beta chains came from one sample sequenced in a study of early T cells in non-severe SARS-CoV-2 infection. TCRdb re-called the 5' RACE reads with MiXCR, one entry per CDR3 protein. Among more than 85,000 distinct CDR3 sequences, 13% were seen once, and the ten largest hold 6% to 7%. Sequencing was done on a sample of whole blood. Receptor source: an adult who was a healthcare worker with PCR-confirmed SARS-CoV-2 infection or an uninfected control (not recorded which).

This clonotype has more than one count but fewer than ten. This chain joins TRBV18 and TRBJ2-7; 8 bases match TRBD1. This CDR3 comprises 16 residues. Looked up from germline, CDR1 is KGHSH and CDR2 is LQKENI. The ends lost 6 bases at V and 5 bases at J; junction bases unmatched: 15. Written as DNA, the CDR3 is TGTGCCAGCTCGCCTCCTCGGACAGGGCTATCAGACGAGCAGTACTTC. This codes for CASSPPRTGLSDEQYF. The variable domain in full, with the rest retrieved from reference TRBV18 and TRBJ2-7, is NAGVMQNPRHLVRRRGQEARLRCSPMKGHSHVYWYRQLPEEGLKFMVYLQKENIIDESGMPKERFSAEFPKEGPSILRIQQVVRGDSAAYFCASSPPRTGLSDEQYFGPGTRLTVT.

The rearrangement uses TRBV19 and TRBJ2-1; weak D call: TRBD1 (6 bases). V was cut by 5 bases and J by 0 bases, with 14 bases left in between. CDR3 length equals 16 residues. Per germline, CDR1 LNHDA and CDR2 SQIVND (reference sequence). The CDR3 sequence: CASSQTEGVSYNEQFF. The CDR3, as DNA: TGTGCCAGTAGTCAGACTGAGGGGGTCTCCTACAATGAGCAGTTCTTC.

This clonotype has just a few counts. The chain uses TRBV9 and TRBJ1-1; no firm D call. Germline V gene sequence: CDR1 SGDLS, CDR2 YYNGEE. The CDR3 spans 14 residues. V was pared by 0 bases and J by 5 bases, with 11 bases between. The CDR3 is CASSVGDGGTEAFF. In nucleotides, the CDR3 is TGTGCCAGCAGCGTAGGCGACGGAGGGACTGAAGCTTTCTTT. The entire variable domain, with the rest obtained from reference TRBV9 and TRBJ1-1, is as follows: DSGVTQTPKHLITATGQRVTLRCSPRSGDLSVYWYQQSLDQGLQFLIQYYNGEERAKGNILERFSAQQFPDLHSELNLSSLELGDSALYFCASSVGDGGTEAFFGQGTRLTVV.

This clonotype was recorded at least ten times. The V and J genes are TRBV7-2 and TRBJ1-4, with D maybe TRBD1 (5 bases). Germline CDR1 is SGHTA and CDR2 is FQGNSA. The CDR3 runs to 14 residues. The V and J ends lost 4 bases and 5 bases respectively, with 11 bases between them. DNA of the CDR3: TGTGCCAGCAGCTCGGACATGGGAAATGAAAAACTGTTTTTT. As protein: CASSSDMGNEKLFF.

The V and J genes are TRBV28 and TRBJ2-1; 10 bases are a match to TRBD2. Germline trimming cut 2 bases from V and 2 bases from J; bases unmatched to any gene: 3. The germline V gene encodes CDR1 MDHEN and CDR2 SYDVKM. The length of the CDR3 is 16 residues. CDR3 in amino acids: CASSLGGTSAYNEQFF. DNA of the CDR3: TGTGCCAGCAGTTTAGGGGGGACTAGCGCCTACAATGAGCAGTTCTTC.

The chain joins TRBV5-1 to TRBJ2-5; D is ambiguous. CDR3 length: 14 residues. CDR1 is SGHRS and CDR2 is YFSETQ in the germline V gene. Trimming removed 4 bases from V and 4 bases from J, with 14 bases in between. The chain's CDR3 is CASSKGPMAETQYF. In DNA, the CDR3 is TGCGCCAGCAGCAAAGGACCGATGGCAGAGACCCAGTACTTC.

This clonotype was recorded many times. The genes are TRBV6-6 and TRBJ1-5; D is undetermined. Germline V gene lookup returns CDR1 MNHNY and CDR2 SVGAGI (reference sequence). The CDR3 contains 11 residues. The V and J ends lost 6 bases and 9 bases respectively, with 9 bases between them. The CDR3, as DNA: TGTGCCAGCAGCAGAGGTGGGCCCCAGCATTTT. Protein product: CASSRGGPQHF.

The table lists this clonotype with a few counts. The chain carries TRBV20-1 and TRBJ1-3; D gene uncertain. The CDR3 is made up of 15 amino acids. V was cut by 3 bases and J by 0 bases, with 12 bases left in between. Germline CDR1 reads DFQATT; CDR2 reads SNEGSKA (reference sequence). CDR3 nucleotide sequence: TGCAGTGCTAGCCGCACTACACACTCTGGAAACACCATATATTTT. Translating it yields CSASRTTHSGNTIYF.

The chain is built from TRBV13 and TRBJ1-1, with D possibly being TRBD1 (6 bases). Per germline, CDR1 PRHDT and CDR2 FYEKMQ (reference sequence). V lost 4 bases and J lost 3, with 12 bases in between. The CDR3 contains 14 residues. CDR3 residues: CASSYRTDYTEAFF. CDR3 DNA: TGTGCCAGCAGCTATAGGACAGACTACACTGAAGCTTTCTTT.

This clonotype was seen ten or more times. The J gene is TRBJ2-3, the V gene TRBV7-9; the D gene is possibly TRBD2 (6 bases). Trimming took 2 bases from V and 6 from J, leaving 18 bases between them. The CDR3 has 16 residues. The germline CDR1 and CDR2 sequences are SEHNR and FQNEAQ (reference sequence). CDR3 coding DNA: TGTGCCAGCAGCTTACTACTAGCTACGGTTGGTGATACGCAGTATTTT. Encoded protein: CASSLLLATVGDTQYF.

V usage is TRBV27 and J usage is TRBJ2-2, with 7 positions matching TRBD1. Per germline, CDR1 MNHEY and CDR2 SMNVEV (reference sequence). V dropped 1 base and J dropped 7; count of bases not matched to a gene: 9. The CDR3 runs to 16 residues. The CDR3 DNA reads as TGTGCCAGCAGTTTATTAGTTCCAGGGGGTGGCGGGGAGCTGTTTTTT. This codes for CASSLLVPGGGGELFF.

This clonotype was found many times. V usage is TRBV28 and J usage is TRBJ2-2; a weak D match, TRBD1 (6 bases). This CDR3 has 14 residues. Germline V lookup: CDR1 MDHEN, CDR2 SYDVKM. V was clipped by 6 bases and J by 2 bases, with 10 bases between them. The CDR3: CASRGHINTGELFF. The CDR3 DNA sequence: TGTGCCAGCAGGGGACACATAAACACCGGGGAGCTGTTTTTT.

This rearrangement joins TRBV20-1 to TRBJ2-1; the match to TRBD1 covers 7 bases. The germline CDR1 and CDR2 sequences are DFQATT and SNEGSKA (reference sequence). This CDR3 has 13 amino acids. V trimming: 3 bases; J trimming: 9 bases; junction bases outside the gene matches: 8. As DNA, the CDR3 is TGCAGTGCTAGGGGACAGTATCTAAGTGAGCAGTTCTTC. It encodes CSARGQYLSEQFF.

The CDR3 sequence is CASSPPLANEQFF. CDR3 nucleotides: TGTGCCAGCAGCCCCCCCCTAGCGAATGAGCAGTTCTTC. The chain is built from TRBV7-3 and TRBJ2-1, with a tentative D call TRBD2 (6 bases). V was trimmed by 5 bases and J by 7 bases, leaving 12 bases between them. CDR3 size: 13 residues. Germline-derived CDR1 and CDR2 are SGHTA and FQGTGA.

The chain joins TRBV12-3 or TRBV12-4 to TRBJ2-7, with D hard to call. The CDR3 has 13 residues. Trimming pared 7 bases from V and 5 bases from J, leaving 15 bases between. CDR3 amino acids: CASKADTADEQYF. The CDR3 nucleotides are TGTGCCAGCAAGGCCGACACCGCGGACGAGCAGTACTTC.

In this sample, this clonotype turned up many times. This chain connects TRBV12-3 or TRBV12-4 to TRBJ2-1, with a possible D match to TRBD2 (5 bases). This CDR3 is 15 amino acids long. The V and J ends lost 7 bases and 4 bases respectively, with 17 bases between them. The DNA for the CDR3 is TGTGCCAGCACATCCGCTAGCTCAGAATACAATGAGCAGTTCTTC. Translated: CASTSASSEYNEQFF.

This clonotype was seen at least ten times. V gene TRBV2 combines with J gene TRBJ2-1; D is uncertain. From germline, CDR1 is SNHLY and CDR2 FYNNEI. Trimming removed 3 bases at V and 7 bases at J, with 19 bases between. The CDR3 has 16 residues. The DNA of the CDR3 is TGTGCCAGCAGTGATCTTAGTTTGCCCACCTCGAATGAGCAGTTCTTC. Amino acids: CASSDLSLPTSNEQFF.

This clonotype was seen only a few times. V and J are TRBV28 and TRBJ2-5; a weak D match, TRBD1 (5 bases). V lost 2 bases, J lost 1 base, and 8 bases lay in between. The CDR3 has 14 amino acids. CDR1 is MDHEN and CDR2 is SYDVKM in the germline V gene. The CDR3 is CASSLSQGQETQYF. CDR3 coding DNA: TGTGCCAGCAGTTTAAGCCAGGGCCAAGAGACCCAGTACTTC.